This TCR beta chain was observed in a study of spatial heterogeneity in lung cancer. Study results and limitations: Tallies of expanded TCRs, which were sorted into ubiquitous and regional groups, correlated with counts of ubiquitous and regional nonsynonymous mutations, respectively. Mutation tallies in tumors tracked expanded intratumoral alpha and beta TCR counts.

CDR1 is SEHNR and CDR2 is FQNEAQ in the germline V gene (reference sequence). Germline trimming cut 5 bases from V and 0 bases from J; bases unmatched to any gene: 7. This CDR3 is 17 amino acids long. Time point given: sample taken at primary tumor resection. The table lists this clonotype with many counts. Its antigen is undetermined. Carried by each TCR cDNA molecule was a unique molecular identifier. Each CDR3 protein is one row after TCRdb ran MiXCR on the 5' RACE reads. The table has some 3,000 distinct CDR3 sequences, 6.5% to 8% seen once. The chain links TRBV7-9 to TRBJ2-7; TRBD2 matches at 13 bases. The source was lung tumor tissue, collected at surgery. This sequence was found in a female donor with early-stage non-small cell lung cancer. DNA for the CDR3: TGTGCCAGCAGCCCGACTAGCGGGGGGCTCATCTCCTACGAGCAGTACTTC. This translates into CASSPTSGGLISYEQYF. The variable domain in full, completed from reference TRBV7-9 and TRBJ2-7, reads DTGVSQNPRHKITKRGQNVTFRCDPISEHNRLYWYRQTLGQGPEFLTYFQNEAQLEKSRLLSDRFSAERPKGSFSTLEIQRTEQGDSAMYLCASSPTSGGLISYEQYFGPGTRLTVT.